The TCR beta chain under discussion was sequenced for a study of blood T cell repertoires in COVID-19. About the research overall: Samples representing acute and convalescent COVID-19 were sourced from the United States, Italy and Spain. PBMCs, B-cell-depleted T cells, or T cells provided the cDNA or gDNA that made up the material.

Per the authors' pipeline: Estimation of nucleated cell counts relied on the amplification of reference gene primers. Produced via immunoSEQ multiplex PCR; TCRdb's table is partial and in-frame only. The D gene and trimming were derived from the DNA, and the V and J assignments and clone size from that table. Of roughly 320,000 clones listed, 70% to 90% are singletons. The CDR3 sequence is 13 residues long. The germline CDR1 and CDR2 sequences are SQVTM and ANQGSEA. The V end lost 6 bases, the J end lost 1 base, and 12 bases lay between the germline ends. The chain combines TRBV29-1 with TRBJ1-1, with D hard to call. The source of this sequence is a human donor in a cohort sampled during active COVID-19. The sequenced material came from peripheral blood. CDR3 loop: CSVCDTRNTEAFF. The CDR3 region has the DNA TGCAGCGTCTGCGACACGCGGAACACTGAAGCTTTCTTT.